The present TCR beta chain was sequenced within a study of cytomegalovirus exposure and HLA in healthy donors. Broader study findings: A later analysis associated approximately 17,000 TCR beta sequences with HLA alleles at a 0.05 false discovery rate. Specificity of a few CMV-associated chains for CMV antigens was verified in vitro. Analysis was performed later, and it showed HLA-associated TCR beta chains to be more clonally expanded than equally common others.

This clone was observed a handful of times. Its antigen is not known. The PCR used 60 Vbeta and 13 Jbeta primers. TCRdb's table, derived via immunoSEQ multiplex PCR, lists solely in-frame clones and lacks some. The table lists 150,000 to 200,000 clones, more than 65% of them singletons. There were likely unrecorded immune exposures, though donors were nominally healthy when sampled. This TCR came from a man aged 18 to 35 in good health and CMV-seropositive. Input material: PBMCs.

Here the CDR3 reads CASSNRGGRETQYF. DNA of the CDR3: TGTGCCAGCAGCAACAGGGGCGGGAGAGAGACCCAGTACTTC. This chain uses TRBV21-1 with TRBJ2-5; TRBD2 was called by the table and not checked on the DNA. TRBV21-1 is a pseudogene segment. This CDR3 region has 14 residues.